This T cell receptor beta chain was recorded in a study of neurological immune-mediated disorders. Regarding the study as a whole: In HTLV-1-associated myelopathy, TCR clonal expansion was greatest, and in multiple sclerosis it was least, below healthy controls. Phylogenetic grouping assigned the repertoires of 18 of 34 multiple sclerosis patients to a single cluster of related CDR3 sequences. This cluster may be a repertoire-level signature.

The sample holds many counts of this clonotype. Its target is not known. TCRdb re-analysed the 5' RACE reads in MiXCR, keeping a single row per CDR3 protein. The sample holds about 55,000 distinct CDR3 sequences, roughly 3.5% seen once. The starting material, 2 million PBMCs stored at -80 C, gave rise to the unsorted libraries. The CDR3 consists of 15 residues. The V gene's germline CDR1 is MNHNY and CDR2 SVGAGI (reference sequence). V was trimmed by 5 bases and J by 7 bases, leaving 20 bases between them. The sequencing sample was made of PBMCs. The receptor comes from a man in his thirties or forties with multiple sclerosis. The rearrangement joins TRBV6-6 to TRBJ1-1; D is perhaps TRBD1 (5 bases). The CDR3 reads CASSVPGASFGEAFF. The CDR3 DNA follows: TGTGCCAGCAGTGTACCCGGGGCCAGTTTTGGTGAAGCTTTCTTT.